This is a list of T cell receptor beta chains from one sample in a study of blood T cell repertoires in COVID-19. Assay used: immunoSEQ multiplex PCR; TCRdb lists only in-frame clones, some missing. The sample has 20,000 to 30,000 clones; 85% to 90% are singletons. Sequenced sample: peripheral blood. These receptor sequences come from a human donor with active COVID-19. The donor label of this sample is uncertain. Each CDR3 is given with its conserved first and last residue. A D gene is named only where the DNA matches it firmly. Clone size, where shown, is once, few, many, or a class for clones that have expanded.

V gene	clone size	D gene	J gene	CDR3 protein	CDR3 DNA
TRBV9	.	.	TRBJ2-1	CASSVSGNEQFF	TGTGCCAGCAGCGTAAGCGGCAATGAGCAGTTCTTC
TRBV28	.	TRBD1	TRBJ2-5	CASNPSGGETQYF	TGTGCCAGCAACCCTTCAGGGGGCGAGACCCAGTACTTC
TRBV30	.	.	TRBJ1-1	CAWSGVIEAFF	TGTGCCTGGAGTGGAGTAATTGAAGCTTTCTTT
TRBV6-1	.	.	TRBJ1-1	CASSEVQGPNTEAFF	TGTGCCAGCAGTGAAGTCCAGGGTCCGAACACTGAAGCTTTCTTT
TRBV19	.	.	TRBJ2-2	CASSMTAWNTGELFF	TGTGCCAGTAGTATGACAGCCTGGAACACCGGGGAGCTGTTTTTT
TRBV2	.	.	TRBJ1-1	CASSVPDPSGTEAFF	TGTGCCAGCAGTGTACCCGATCCCTCGGGAACTGAAGCTTTCTTT
TRBV4-2	.	TRBD2	TRBJ2-2	CASSPELAGGPGTGELFF	TGTGCCAGCAGCCCCGAACTAGCGGGAGGGCCTGGCACCGGGGAGCTGTTTTTT
TRBV5-6	.	.	TRBJ1-1	CASSADIMNTEAFF	TGTGCCAGCAGCGCGGACATAATGAACACTGAAGCTTTCTTT
TRBV19	.	.	TRBJ2-3	CASRSGGATDTQYF	TGTGCCAGTAGGTCCGGAGGGGCCACAGATACGCAGTATTTT
TRBV4-2	.	TRBD2	TRBJ2-5	CASSQDLAGGGQTQYF	TGTGCCAGCAGCCAAGATCTAGCGGGCGGTGGGCAAACCCAGTACTTC
TRBV27	.	.	TRBJ2-5	CASSPRPGLDETQYF	TGTGCCAGCAGTCCCAGGCCGGGATTGGACGAGACCCAGTACTTC
TRBV30	.	.	TRBJ2-2	CASTNSLQYTGELFF	TGTGCCTCGACTAACAGTCTGCAATACACCGGGGAGCTGTTTTTT
TRBV6-1	few	.	TRBJ2-7	CASSEEATSDEQYF	TGTGCCAGCAGTGAAGAGGCGACTAGTGACGAGCAGTACTTC
TRBV28	.	.	TRBJ2-7	CASSSRRRTDIFRASYEQYF	TGTGCCAGCAGTTCCCGACGAAGGACGGACATTTTTAGGGCCTCCTACGAGCAGTACTTC
TRBV12-5	.	TRBD1	TRBJ2-1	CASGIGQAIYEQFF	TGTGCTAGTGGGATCGGACAGGCTATCTATGAGCAGTTCTTC
TRBV28	.	TRBD2	TRBJ2-7	CASSLLAGDLAQYF	TGTGCCAGCAGCCTACTAGCGGGAGACTTGGCGCAGTACTTC
TRBV7-9	.	.	TRBJ2-1	CASSLSAGWRNEQFF	TGTGCCAGCAGCTTATCCGCGGGGTGGCGAAATGAGCAGTTCTTC
TRBV7-3	once	TRBD2	TRBJ2-1	CASSVLGTSGSIGEQFF	TGTGCCAGCAGCGTACTTGGGACTAGCGGGAGTATCGGTGAGCAGTTCTTC
TRBV2	.	.	TRBJ2-1	CASGSERTDNEQFF	TGTGCCAGCGGATCCGAGCGGACCGACAATGAGCAGTTCTTC
TRBV7-9	.	TRBD2	TRBJ2-3	CASSLSGEGTDTQYF	TGTGCCAGCAGCCTTAGCGGGGAGGGCACAGATACGCAGTATTTT
TRBV4-3	.	TRBD2	TRBJ2-2	CASSQPWEGRAGELFF	TGCGCCAGCAGCCAGCCCTGGGAGGGAAGGGCCGGGGAGCTGTTTTTT
TRBV28	.	TRBD1	TRBJ1-1	CASSAGQGTGAFF	TGTGCCAGCAGTGCCGGACAGGGGACGGGAGCTTTCTTT
TRBV5-4	.	TRBD1	TRBJ2-2	CASSLESGGTGELFF	TGTGCCAGCAGCTTGGAGTCAGGGGGCACCGGGGAGCTGTTTTTT
TRBV28	.	.	TRBJ2-5	CASKDSAQTQYF	TGTGCTTCTAAGGACAGCGCACAGACCCAGTACTTC
TRBV10-3	.	TRBD1	TRBJ2-4	CAISGQATGGDIQYF	TGTGCCATCAGTGGTCAAGCGACAGGGGGTGACATTCAGTACTTC
TRBV7-3	.	.	TRBJ2-6	CASSRGSGANVLTF	TGTGCCAGCAGCCGGGGGTCTGGGGCCAACGTCCTGACTTTC
TRBV18	.	TRBD2	TRBJ2-7	CASSLGLAGGSEQYF	TGTGCCAGCTCACTCGGACTAGCGGGAGGATCCGAGCAGTACTTC
TRBV7-9	.	.	TRBJ2-7	CASSLGQSSYEQYF	TGTGCCAGCAGCTTAGGACAGTCCTCCTACGAGCAGTACTTC
TRBV28	.	.	TRBJ1-2	CASRSGGGGGYTF	TGTGCCAGCAGGAGTGGGGGAGGCGGTGGCTACACCTTC
TRBV10-2	.	.	TRBJ2-7	CASSETAYEQYF	TGCGCCAGCAGTGAAACAGCCTACGAGCAGTACTTC
TRBV5-6	.	.	TRBJ2-3	CASSLLAGNTDTQYF	TGTGCCAGCAGCTTGTTGGCAGGGAACACAGATACGCAGTATTTT
TRBV7-3	.	.	TRBJ2-3	CASSSIATSTDTQYF	TGTGCCAGCAGCTCCATAGCCACTAGCACAGATACGCAGTATTTT
TRBV25-1	few	TRBD2	TRBJ2-3	CASSEYLLAGPTDTQYF	TGTGCCAGCAGTGAATATTTACTAGCGGGACCCACAGATACGCAGTATTTT
TRBV2	.	TRBD1	TRBJ2-5	CASSAKRGGQGETQYF	TGTGCCAGCAGTGCAAAACGTGGGGGACAGGGAGAGACCCAGTACTTC
TRBV11-1	.	TRBD1	TRBJ2-1	CASSLAWGQVNEQFF	TGTGCCAGCAGCTTAGCGTGGGGACAGGTAAATGAGCAGTTCTTC
TRBV12-5	few	TRBD1	TRBJ1-1	CASGLGQGVRTEAFF	TGTGCTAGTGGTTTGGGACAGGGGGTCCGCACTGAAGCTTTCTTT
TRBV7-3	.	.	TRBJ2-7	CASSYATGSYEQYF	TGTGCCAGCAGCTACGCTACGGGCTCCTACGAGCAGTACTTC
TRBV5-6	.	TRBD2	TRBJ2-3	CASSFSGRLGDTQYF	TGTGCCAGCAGCTTCTCCGGGAGGCTGGGGGATACGCAGTATTTT
TRBV3-1/TRBV3-2	.	.	TRBJ1-1	CASSQVVGMNTEAFF	TGTGCCAGCAGCCAAGTGGTGGGCATGAACACTGAAGCTTTCTTT
TRBV28	.	TRBD1	TRBJ2-5	CASSWDSHVQETQYF	TGTGCCAGCAGTTGGGACAGTCACGTACAAGAGACCCAGTACTTC
TRBV7-7	.	.	TRBJ2-5	CASNGAQETQYF	TGTGCTAGCAACGGTGCCCAAGAGACCCAGTACTTC